These 3 T cell receptor beta chains share one sample of origin, sequenced in a study of cytomegalovirus exposure and HLA in healthy donors. Primers for the PCR totalled 60 Vbeta and 13 Jbeta. Assay used: immunoSEQ multiplex PCR; TCRdb lists only in-frame clones, some missing. The repertoire consists of about 250,000 clones, with roughly 70% occurring once and the leading ten covering about 2.1%. Sequenced input: PBMCs. These receptors originate from a female donor in good health and CMV-seronegative.

The rearrangement uses TRBV5-4 and TRBJ1-1; a possible D gene is TRBD1 (6 bases). The V gene's germline CDR1 is SGHNT and CDR2 YYREEE (reference sequence). The CDR3 is 16 residues long. Trimming cost V 0 bases and J 1 base, with 13 bases left between them. For the CDR3, the DNA is TGTGCCAGCAGCTTGGTAAGGGGGACGGGGAACACTGAAGCTTTCTTT. Translation gives CASSLVRGTGNTEAFF.

The chain combines TRBV11-1 with TRBJ1-1; 8 nucleotides match TRBD1. The germline gives CDR1 SGHAT, CDR2 FQDESV (reference sequence). V was clipped by 4 bases and J by 5 bases; unmatched bases: 9. The CDR3 runs 15 residues. Here the CDR3 reads CASSSLQGGETEAFF. The DNA of the CDR3 is TGTGCCAGCAGCTCACTACAGGGGGGAGAGACTGAAGCTTTCTTT. Full variable domain (missing parts from reference TRBV11-1 and TRBJ1-1): EAEVAQSPRYKITEKSQAVAFWCDPISGHATLYWYRQILGQGPELLVQFQDESVVDDSQLPKDRFSAERLKGVDSTLKIQPAELGDSAMYLCASSSLQGGETEAFFGQGTRLTVV.

The chain couples TRBV6-5 to TRBJ1-3; D is uncertain. Trimming removed 2 bases at V and 0 bases at J, with 5 bases between. CDR1 MNHEY and CDR2 SVGAGI come from the germline V gene. This CDR3 has 14 amino acids. The CDR3 spells CASSYGGSGNTIYF. The CDR3, as DNA: TGTGCCAGCAGTTACGGAGGCTCTGGAAACACCATATATTTT.